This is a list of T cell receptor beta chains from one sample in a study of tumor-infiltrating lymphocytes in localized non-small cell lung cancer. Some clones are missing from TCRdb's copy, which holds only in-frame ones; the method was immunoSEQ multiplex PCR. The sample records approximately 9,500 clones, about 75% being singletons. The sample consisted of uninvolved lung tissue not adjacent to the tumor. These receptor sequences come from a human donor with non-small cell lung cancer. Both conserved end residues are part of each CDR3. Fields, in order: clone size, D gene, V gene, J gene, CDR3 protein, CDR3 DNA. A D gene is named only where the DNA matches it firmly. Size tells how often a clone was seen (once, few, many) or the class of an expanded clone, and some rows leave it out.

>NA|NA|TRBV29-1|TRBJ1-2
CSVEDRGAGYTF
TGCAGCGTTGAAGATCGGGGGGCAGGCTACACCTTC
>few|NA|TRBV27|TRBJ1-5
CASSFGTGSNQPQHF
TGTGCCAGCAGTTTTGGGACGGGGAGCAATCAGCCCCAGCATTTT
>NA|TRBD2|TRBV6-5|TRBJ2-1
CASSYSSGRGYDEQFF
TGTGCCAGCAGTTACTCTAGCGGGAGGGGGTACGATGAGCAGTTCTTC
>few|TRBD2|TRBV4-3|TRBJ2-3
CASSQEYTSGRAKDTQYF
TGCGCCAGCAGCCAAGAGTACACTAGCGGGAGGGCCAAAGATACGCAGTATTTT
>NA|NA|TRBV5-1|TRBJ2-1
CASTHQLDSYNEQFF
TGCGCCAGCACCCACCAGTTGGACTCCTACAATGAGCAGTTCTTC
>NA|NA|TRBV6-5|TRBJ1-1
CASSYGQRNTEAFF
TGTGCCAGCAGTTACGGGCAGAGGAACACTGAAGCTTTCTTT
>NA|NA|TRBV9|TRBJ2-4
CASSVGGGNIQYF
TGTGCCAGCAGCGTGGGAGGGGGGAACATTCAGTACTTC
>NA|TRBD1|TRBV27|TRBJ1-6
CASSRAGTGVSPLHF
TGTGCCAGCAGTCGTGCCGGGACAGGGGTCTCACCCCTCCACTTT
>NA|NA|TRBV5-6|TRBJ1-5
CASSLASRGNQPQHF
TGTGCCAGCAGCTTGGCCAGCAGGGGCAATCAGCCCCAGCATTTT
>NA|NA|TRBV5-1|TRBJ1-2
CASSYGRSVHGYTF
TGCGCCAGCAGCTACGGACGGTCTGTCCATGGCTACACCTTC
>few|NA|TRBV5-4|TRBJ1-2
CASSLADFYGYTF
TGTGCCAGCAGCTTGGCTGACTTCTATGGCTACACCTTC
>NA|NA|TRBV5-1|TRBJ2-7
CASSLGPGGNEQYF
TGCGCCAGCAGCTTGGGACCAGGGGGGAACGAGCAGTACTTC
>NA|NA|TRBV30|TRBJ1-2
CAWREVYGYTF
TGTGCCTGGAGGGAAGTCTATGGCTACACCTTC
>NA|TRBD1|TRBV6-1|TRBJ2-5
CASRGQGAWAQYF
TGTGCCAGCCGCGGACAGGGGGCTTGGGCCCAGTACTTC
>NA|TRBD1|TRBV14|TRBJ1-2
CASSQEQGRGGYTF
TGTGCCAGCAGCCAGGAACAGGGGCGAGGAGGCTACACCTTC
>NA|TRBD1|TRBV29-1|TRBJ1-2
CSVGLQGYGYTF
TGCAGCGTTGGACTACAGGGGTATGGCTACACCTTC
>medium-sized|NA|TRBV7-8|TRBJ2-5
CASSRPASSRGETQYF
TGTGCCAGCAGCCGACCTGCCTCTTCGAGGGGAGAGACCCAGTACTTC
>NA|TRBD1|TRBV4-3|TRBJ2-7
CASSQDRVTGFYEQYF
TGCGCCAGCAGCCAAGATCGCGTGACAGGGTTTTACGAGCAGTACTTC
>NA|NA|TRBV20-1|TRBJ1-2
CSALSVYGYTF
TGCAGTGCCTTGTCGGTCTATGGCTACACCTTC
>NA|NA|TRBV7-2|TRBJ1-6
CASSSGGLKPLHF
TGTGCCAGCAGCTCCGGGGGTTTGAAACCCCTCCACTTT
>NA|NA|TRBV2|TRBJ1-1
CASSEERANTEAFF
TGTGCCAGCAGTGAAGAAAGGGCGAACACTGAAGCTTTCTTT
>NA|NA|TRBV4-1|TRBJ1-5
CASSQDRANQPQHF
TGCGCCAGCAGCCAAGATCGGGCAAATCAGCCCCAGCATTTT
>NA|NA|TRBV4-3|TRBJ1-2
CASSQEIGRGNGYTF
TGCGCCAGCAGCCAAGAAATCGGCAGGGGCAATGGCTACACCTTC
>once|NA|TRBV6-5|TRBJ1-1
CASSYQSGKTEAFF
TGTGCCAGCAGTTATCAATCGGGGAAGACTGAAGCTTTCTTT
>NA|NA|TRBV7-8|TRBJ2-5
CASSLAWKETQYF
TGTGCCAGCAGCTTAGCGTGGAAAGAGACCCAGTACTTC
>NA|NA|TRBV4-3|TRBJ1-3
CASSQDSGLGEDSGNTIYF
TGCGCCAGCAGCCAAGATTCGGGGCTGGGCGAAGACTCTGGAAACACCATATATTTT
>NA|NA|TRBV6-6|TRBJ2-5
CASTSLQRGETQYF
TGTGCCAGCACCTCGCTCCAGAGAGGGGAGACCCAGTACTTC
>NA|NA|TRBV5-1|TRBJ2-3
CASSPETDTQYF
TGCGCCAGCAGCCCCGAAACAGATACGCAGTATTTT
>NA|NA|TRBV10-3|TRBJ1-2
CAISESLTIGPHGYTF
TGTGCCATCAGTGAGTCATTGACAATCGGGCCCCATGGCTACACCTTC